This is a list of T cell receptor beta chains from one sample in a study of a mutant IDH1 vaccine in newly diagnosed glioma. These TCRs are of unknown antigen specificity. Repertoires were generated with immunoSEQ multiplex PCR, while TCRdb's copy carries only in-frame clones and drops some. In the table there are tens of thousands of clones, around nine tenths of which are singletons. This specimen was PBMCs, taken from a glioma patient whose treatment included an IDH1 peptide vaccine. The source is a woman aged 50 to 60 with glioma. The CDR3 runs from the conserved cysteine through the conserved F or W. A D gene is named only where the DNA matches it firmly. Rows may omit the clone size; those that give it use once, few, many or a size class.

.	TRBJ2-2	TRBV6-5	.	CASRGGTGELFF	TGTGCCAGCAGGGGGGGTACCGGGGAGCTGTTTTTT
.	TRBJ2-6	TRBV5-6	TRBD2	CASSPGGDSGANVLTF	TGTGCCAGCAGCCCGGGGGGTGACTCTGGGGCCAACGTCCTGACTTTC
.	TRBJ2-7	TRBV28	.	CASSRPAYEQYF	TGTGCCAGCTCACGGCCTGCCTACGAGCAGTACTTC
.	TRBJ1-5	TRBV18	.	CASSPADGREPQHF	TGTGCCAGCTCACCGGCGGATGGTCGGGAGCCCCAGCATTTT
.	TRBJ2-7	TRBV6-5	TRBD1	CASSADRGRSYEQYF	TGTGCCAGCAGTGCGGACAGGGGGCGCTCCTACGAGCAGTACTTC
.	TRBJ1-6	TRBV11-2	.	CASSLNPNSPLHF	TGTGCCAGCAGCCTTAATCCGAATTCACCCCTCCACTTT
.	TRBJ1-2	TRBV28	.	CASSLDSHGYTF	TGTGCCAGCAGCCTCGACAGCCATGGCTACACCTTC
once	TRBJ1-2	TRBV14	.	CASSQQGAYGYTF	TGTGCCAGCAGCCAACAGGGAGCCTATGGCTACACCTTC
.	TRBJ1-5	TRBV28	TRBD1	CASSFSGQGKDQPQHF	TGTGCCAGCAGTTTTAGTGGACAGGGTAAGGATCAGCCCCAGCATTTT
.	TRBJ2-1	TRBV21-1	.	CASSKGEFIAVVYNEQFF	TGTGCCAGCAGCAAAGGGGAATTCATAGCGGTCGTTTACAATGAGCAGTTCTTC
.	TRBJ2-3	TRBV5-1	TRBD1	CASSVPGTGGDTQYF	TGCGCCAGCAGCGTACCCGGGACAGGGGGAGATACGCAGTATTTT
.	TRBJ2-7	TRBV5-6	.	CASSLAASYEQYF	TGTGCCAGCAGCTTGGCCGCGTCCTACGAGCAGTACTTC
.	TRBJ1-1	TRBV10-3	.	CAIRTEKGTEAFF	TGTGCCATCAGGACTGAGAAAGGGACTGAAGCTTTCTTT
.	TRBJ2-7	TRBV6-6	TRBD1	CASSYSGTGGNEQYF	TGTGCCAGCAGTTACTCCGGGACAGGGGGTAACGAGCAGTACTTC
few	TRBJ2-1	TRBV27	TRBD1	CASSRPQGAYNEQFF	TGTGCCAGCAGTCGCCCCCAGGGGGCCTACAATGAGCAGTTCTTC
.	TRBJ2-7	TRBV2	TRBD1	CASSEEGTGSGYEQYF	TGTGCCAGCAGTGAAGAGGGGACAGGGTCGGGCTACGAGCAGTACTTC
once	TRBJ1-4	TRBV6-1	.	CASSRAPVEAVFF	TGTGCCAGCAGTCGGGCTCCGGTGGAAGCGGTGTTTTTT
.	TRBJ2-3	TRBV5-1	.	CASSFAGGSTDTQYF	TGCGCCAGCAGCTTTGCTGGGGGCAGCACAGATACGCAGTATTTT
.	TRBJ2-1	TRBV27	.	CASSAQRWQGIYNEQFF	TGTGCCAGCAGTGCCCAGAGGTGGCAGGGGATCTACAATGAGCAGTTCTTC
.	TRBJ1-1	TRBV7-9	.	CASSLDGLATEAFF	TGTGCCAGCAGCTTAGACGGGTTGGCCACTGAAGCTTTCTTT
.	TRBJ2-5	TRBV5-1	.	CASSLARAGETQYF	TGCGCCAGCAGCTTGGCCCGGGCCGGGGAGACCCAGTACTTC
once	TRBJ1-2	TRBV19	TRBD1	CATRTGLNGYTF	TGTGCCACCAGGACAGGGCTGAATGGCTACACCTTC
.	TRBJ2-5	TRBV9	TRBD2	CASSVGLAGFETQYF	TGTGCCAGCAGCGTAGGACTAGCGGGTTTTGAGACCCAGTACTTC
once	TRBJ1-2	TRBV29-1	.	CSVERGTGNYGYTF	TGCAGCGTTGAAAGGGGGACGGGGAACTATGGCTACACCTTC
.	TRBJ1-1	TRBV12-5	.	CASGLGTEAFF	TGTGCTAGTGGTTTGGGTACTGAAGCTTTCTTT
few	TRBJ1-2	TRBV5-1	.	CASSFGSSNYGYTF	TGCGCCAGCAGCTTCGGCAGCTCTAACTATGGCTACACCTTC
.	TRBJ1-3	TRBV7-9	.	CASSLERPGASGNTIYF	TGTGCCAGCAGCTTAGAAAGGCCGGGGGCGAGTGGAAACACCATATATTTT
once	TRBJ2-5	TRBV12-5	.	CASGLVGQSQETQYF	TGTGCTAGTGGTTTGGTAGGACAGTCCCAAGAGACCCAGTACTTC
.	TRBJ2-7	TRBV21-1	.	CASSKVVRSTSGSEYEQYF	TGTGCCAGCAGCAAAGTCGTTAGGTCGACTAGCGGGAGTGAATACGAGCAGTACTTC
.	TRBJ1-2	TRBV2	TRBD1	CASRSIQGAGGYTF	TGTGCCAGCAGGTCGATTCAGGGGGCAGGAGGCTACACCTTC
.	TRBJ2-3	TRBV29-1	TRBD2	CSVIGLAVKSTDTQYF	TGCAGCGTGATAGGACTAGCAGTAAAATCCACAGATACGCAGTATTTT
.	TRBJ2-1	TRBV6-1	.	CASSAPGRGNEQFF	TGTGCCAGCAGTGCCCCGGGGCGGGGAAATGAGCAGTTCTTC
.	TRBJ1-4	TRBV4-1	TRBD1	CASSHSGQGATNEKLFF	TGCGCCAGCAGCCACTCGGGACAGGGGGCAACTAATGAAAAACTGTTTTTT
.	TRBJ2-7	TRBV29-1	.	CSVGESYEQYF	TGCAGCGTTGGGGAGAGCTACGAGCAGTACTTC